The 28 T cell receptor beta chains presented below share a single source sample, sequenced in a study of T-cell memory formation after mild COVID-19. TCRdb ran MiXCR on the 5' RACE reads and lists one entry per CDR3 protein. The table includes 250,000 to 300,000 distinct CDR3 sequences, over 15% detected once. The sample consisted of PBMCs or a T cell subset sorted from them (not recorded which). These receptors were taken from a man younger than 35 who had mild COVID-19 (a few samples of this study predate the infection). Cell type and time point are not known.

J is TRBJ2-1 and V is TRBV19; D not resolved. Germline values: CDR1 LNHDA, CDR2 SQIVND (reference sequence). Trimming took off 0 bases at V and 15 bases at J, with 18 bases between the two ends. The CDR3 spans 14 residues. CDR3 nucleotide sequence: TGTGCCAGTAGTATAGATCAAGGTGACTCCGGAATGTTCTTC. Amino acids: CASSIDQGDSGMFF.

Written as DNA, the CDR3 is TGTGCCAGCAGTTCCCCATACGAGCAGTACGTC. Translated, it gives CASSSPYEQYV. This chain connects TRBV28 to TRBJ2-7; no reliable D call. The germline CDR1 and CDR2 sequences are MDHEN and SYDVKM. V shed 4 bases and J shed 4 bases, with 5 bases lying between them. The CDR3 length is 11 residues.

The chain is built from TRBV11-2 and TRBJ2-5; TRBD2 agrees at 8 bases. Losses at the gene ends were 0 bases for V and 5 bases for J; bases not matched to a gene: 8. Germline CDR1 reads SGHAT; CDR2 reads FQNNGV. CDR3 length: 16 residues. DNA for the CDR3: TGTGCCAGCAGCTTAGATGGGGCGGGGGGTTTGGAGACCCAGTACTTC. This gives the protein CASSLDGAGGLETQYF.

The chain links TRBV15 to TRBJ2-2; D gene uncertain. V lost 3 bases, J lost 7 bases, and 15 bases lay in between. Germline V CDR1 and CDR2: LNHNV, YYDKDF (reference sequence). This CDR3 has 15 amino acids. The CDR3 DNA reads TGTGCCACCAGCAGGGGTAGGGAAGTTGGCGGGGAGCTGTTTTTT. It translates to CATSRGREVGGELFF.

V usage is TRBV12-3 or TRBV12-4 and J usage is TRBJ1-1; a weak D match, TRBD1 (5 bases). This CDR3 comprises 14 residues. Trimming stripped 6 bases from V and 0 bases from J, with 11 bases between. The CDR3 spells CASSGTAVNTEAFF. DNA of the CDR3: TGTGCCAGCAGCGGGACGGCTGTGAACACTGAAGCTTTCTTT.

The V and J genes are TRBV5-1 and TRBJ2-7; the D call may be TRBD1 or TRBD2 (5 bases each). With 4 bases removed from V and 2 bases from J, the gap between germline ends came to 13 bases. The CDR3 totals 14 residues. Germline assignment: CDR1 SGHRS and CDR2 YFSETQ. This CDR3 reads CASSEGSLTYEQYF. Written as DNA, the CDR3 is TGCGCCAGCAGCGAGGGGAGCCTAACCTACGAGCAGTACTTC. The whole variable domain, filled in from reference TRBV5-1 and TRBJ2-7, reads KAGVTQTPRYLIKTRGQQVTLSCSPISGHRSVSWYQQTPGQGLQFLFEYFSETQRNKGNFPGRFSGRQFSNSRSEMNVSTLELGDSALYLCASSEGSLTYEQYFGPGTRLTVT.

In this sample, this clonotype turned up a few times. This chain links TRBV7-2 with TRBJ2-2; D might be TRBD2 (5 bases). Trimming stripped 0 bases from V and 6 bases from J, with 8 bases between. The CDR3 runs to 14 residues. Germline CDR1 is SGHTA and CDR2 is FQGNSA. The CDR3 DNA sequence: TGTGCCAGCAGCTTAGCTCGGAGGTCCGGGGAGCTGTTTTTT. It is translated as CASSLARRSGELFF.

The J gene is TRBJ1-1, the V gene TRBV6-2 or TRBV6-3, with 7 bases aligning to TRBD1. CDR3 length: 14 residues. From germline, CDR1 is MNHEY and CDR2 SVGEGT. After removal of 7 bases from V and 5 bases from J, the junction contained 10 bases not matched to a gene. The CDR3 loop is CASTPRGVLTEAFF. The CDR3 coding sequence is TGTGCCAGCACCCCCAGGGGGGTTTTGACTGAAGCTTTCTTT.

Only a few counts were recorded for this clonotype. J is TRBJ1-2 and V is TRBV5-1; 9 positions agree with TRBD1. Losses at the gene ends were 0 bases for V and 8 bases for J; bases not matched to a gene: 5. Germline lookup yields CDR1 SGHRS and CDR2 YFSETQ. This CDR3 region has 14 residues. The CDR3 loop is CASSLGGQGRGYTF. In nucleotides, the CDR3 is TGCGCCAGCAGCTTGGGTGGACAGGGGAGAGGCTACACCTTC.

The chain employs TRBV5-1 and TRBJ2-1; perhaps D is TRBD1 or TRBD2 (5 bases each). V lost 2 bases and J 7 bases, leaving 16 bases between the germline ends. CDR1 is SGHRS and CDR2 is YFSETQ in the germline V gene. CDR3 length: 15 residues. The CDR3 loop is CASSFYTGTQNEQFF. The CDR3 DNA follows: TGCGCCAGCAGCTTTTATACTGGGACCCAAAATGAGCAGTTCTTC.

This clonotype was counted at least ten times. V is TRBV4-3 and J is TRBJ1-5; possibly TRBD1 for D (5 bases). The CDR3 loop spans 13 amino acids. V lost 1 base and J lost 7, with 8 bases in between. The germline gives CDR1 LGHNA, CDR2 YSLEER. Here the CDR3 DNA reads TGCGCCAGCAGCCAAGGCCGGGACCAGCCCCAGCATTTT. Translated, it gives CASSQGRDQPQHF.

The chain carries TRBV5-1 and TRBJ1-1, with 7 bases lining up with TRBD1. Trimming took 0 bases from V and 0 from J; bases not matched to a gene: 5. The CDR3 covers 16 residues. Germline lookup yields CDR1 SGHRS and CDR2 YFSETQ. The CDR3 sequence: CASSLGHRGVNTEAFF. The CDR3 nucleotides read TGCGCCAGCAGCTTGGGGCACAGGGGAGTGAACACTGAAGCTTTCTTT.

This clonotype was seen ten or more times. The V gene is TRBV5-1, the J gene TRBJ1-2; no clear D gene. Trimming left V 0 bases short and J 2 bases short, with 8 bases between. The CDR3 has 14 residues. Looked up from germline, CDR1 is SGHRS and CDR2 is YFSETQ. CDR3 protein: CASSLVSLNYGYTF. In nucleotides, the CDR3 is TGCGCCAGCAGCTTGGTATCCCTAAACTATGGCTACACCTTC.

This clonotype has just a few counts. This CDR3 reads CASTRGQAVSEQYF. The CDR3 bases are TGTGCCAGCACCCGGGGACAGGCTGTGTCCGAGCAGTACTTC. V is TRBV2 and J is TRBJ2-7, with 8 bases identical to TRBD1. This CDR3 contains 14 residues. The germline CDR1 and CDR2 sequences are SNHLY and FYNNEI. Trimming removed 7 bases from V and 6 bases from J; junction bases left unmatched: 11.

This chain links TRBV5-6 with TRBJ1-1; D unresolved. The germline V and J ends were trimmed by 4 bases and 3 bases, with 13 bases remaining between them. There are 14 residues in the CDR3. Per germline, CDR1 SGHDT and CDR2 YYEEEE. CDR3 amino acids: CASSTGLRYTEAFF. DNA for the CDR3: TGTGCCAGCAGCACCGGACTGAGATACACTGAAGCTTTCTTT.

This clonotype was seen only a few times. The chain links TRBV20-1 to TRBJ1-5; TRBD1 is a possible D gene (6 bases). V was pared by 2 bases and J by 2 bases, with 13 bases between. CDR3 length: 15 residues. Looked up from germline, CDR1 is DFQATT and CDR2 is SNEGSKA (reference sequence). The CDR3 coding sequence is TGCAGTGCTAGACACAGGGAGGTGGGCAATCAGCCCCAGCATTTT. Translation gives CSARHREVGNQPQHF.

This clonotype showed up just a few times. This chain connects TRBV27 to TRBJ2-3; the D is unclear. The V end lost 3 bases, the J end lost 5 bases, and 6 bases lay between the germline ends. The CDR3 sequence is 12 residues long. Germline V gene data show CDR1 as MNHEY and CDR2 as SMNVEV (reference sequence). CDR3 sequence reads: CASSFIRDTQYF. Here the CDR3 DNA reads TGTGCCAGCAGTTTTATTAGAGATACGCAGTATTTT.

Concerning this clonotype: Compared with germline, one end of the junction differs, possibly owing to a read error. V usage is TRBV5-1 and J usage is TRBJ2-7; no clear D. Germline values: CDR1 SGHRS, CDR2 YFSETQ. The CDR3 length is 17 residues. CDR3 amino acids: CPSSLARRGPSSYEQYF. The CDR3 nucleotides are TGCCCCAGCAGCTTGGCCAGGCGTGGACCGTCTTCCTACGAGCAGTACTTC.

The chain uses TRBV6-6 and TRBJ1-6, with D unclear. The V end lost 5 bases, the J end lost 13 bases, and 12 bases lay between the germline ends. The CDR3 totals 12 residues. Germline CDR1 MNHNY, CDR2 SVGAGI (reference sequence). The CDR3 DNA reads TGTGCCAGCAGTCTGACTCCGGTGCCCCTCCACTTT. It codes for CASSLTPVPLHF.

The gene calls are TRBV29-1 and TRBJ2-5; maybe TRBD1 (6 bases). Germline V gene data show CDR1 as SQVTM and CDR2 as ANQGSEA. Trimming took off 7 bases at V and 1 base at J, with 13 bases between the two ends. The CDR3 spans 13 residues. The CDR3 DNA reads as TGCAGCGAGACGGGACAACTCCAAGAGACCCAGTACTTC. Translating it yields CSETGQLQETQYF.

This chain's CDR3 is CASSLDSGTEAFF. CDR3 in DNA: TGTGCCAGCAGCTTAGATTCGGGGACTGAAGCTTTCTTT. This chain links TRBV7-9 with TRBJ1-1, with D hard to call. CDR3 length: 13 residues. The germline V and J ends were trimmed by 1 base and 5 bases, with 8 bases remaining between them. Germline loops: CDR1 SEHNR, CDR2 FQNEAQ (reference sequence).

The chain employs TRBV20-1 and TRBJ2-3, with TRBD2 as a possible D gene (5 bases). The CDR3 extends over 15 amino acids. Trimming pared 1 base from V and 1 base from J, leaving 12 bases between. Germline V CDR1 and CDR2: DFQATT, SNEGSKA (reference sequence). Here the CDR3 DNA reads TGCAGTGCTAGAGCGGGGTCCTCTGGCACAGATACGCAGTATTTT. Translating gives CSARAGSSGTDTQYF.

The rearrangement links TRBV6-5 to TRBJ1-3, with D unresolved. The V end lost 2 bases, the J end lost 0 bases, and 11 bases lay between the germline ends. This CDR3 has 16 amino acids. Germline V gene data show CDR1 as MNHEY and CDR2 as SVGAGI. The DNA of the CDR3 is TGTGCCAGCAGTTACAGGCTGGGGATCTCTGGAAACACCATATATTTT. Translation: CASSYRLGISGNTIYF.

This clonotype showed up many times. J is TRBJ2-3 and V is TRBV4-1, with 8 bases lining up with TRBD2. With 2 bases clipped from V and 0 bases from J, the junction kept 4 bases outside the gene matches. Per germline, CDR1 MGHRA and CDR2 YSYEKL. This CDR3 has 16 amino acids. The CDR3 here is CASSQSGTSSTDTQYF. DNA of the CDR3: TGCGCCAGCAGCCAATCCGGGACTAGTAGCACAGATACGCAGTATTTT.

This clonotype was seen more than once but under ten times. V usage is TRBV14 and J usage is TRBJ1-6; D uncertain. The length of the CDR3 is 13 residues. Germline assignment: CDR1 SGHDN and CDR2 FVKESK. V was clipped by 4 bases and J by 8 bases, with 9 bases between them. The chain's CDR3 is CASSPVAHSPLHF. In nucleotides, the CDR3 is TGTGCCAGCAGCCCCGTTGCTCATTCACCCCTCCACTTT. The variable domain in full, with the rest retrieved from reference TRBV14 and TRBJ1-6, is EAGVTQFPSHSVIEKGQTVTLRCDPISGHDNLYWYRRVMGKEIKFLLHFVKESKQDESGMPNNRFLAERTGGTYSTLKVQPAELEDSGVYFCASSPVAHSPLHFGNGTRLTVT.

This clonotype was detected many times. The chain employs TRBV15 and TRBJ2-1; tentatively, D is TRBD2 (7 bases). Trimming removed 5 bases at V and 4 bases at J, with 15 bases between. CDR3 length: 15 amino acids. Germline CDR1 and CDR2: LNHNV and YYDKDF (reference sequence). The CDR3 nucleotides read TGTGCCACCAGCCGAGCGCGGGGGCCTTACAATGAGCAGTTCTTC. Encoded protein: CATSRARGPYNEQFF.

The chain is built from TRBV7-9 and TRBJ1-5; no definite D call. The germline CDR1 and CDR2 sequences are SEHNR and FQNEAQ (reference sequence). Trimming took off 6 bases at V and 7 bases at J, with 13 bases between the two ends. The CDR3 spans 13 residues. The CDR3 DNA reads as TGTGCCAGCAGTTCCGGTGGCGGGCAGCCCCAGCATTTT. This gives the protein CASSSGGGQPQHF.

Only a few counts were recorded for this clonotype. The V and J genes are TRBV23-1 and TRBJ1-5; D gene unclear. Being an ORF, TRBV23-1 has a function that is uncertain. The CDR3 totals 11 residues. V gave up 2 bases and J gave up 6 bases, with 2 bases separating them. The DNA of the CDR3 is TGCGCCAGCAGTCAAGGTCAGCCCCAGCATTTT. This gives the protein CASSQGQPQHF.